The 22 T cell receptor beta chains given below trace back to one sample, sequenced in a study of blood T cells in healthy people across ages. Then a second PCR, running about 7 to 11 cycles, was carried out with a sample-barcoded 5' primer and a J-beta primer mix. One entry per CDR3 protein results from TCRdb running MiXCR on the 5' RACE reads. The sample includes some 1.5 million distinct CDR3 sequences, less than 45% of them seen just once. The sequencing sample was made of blood. The receptor set was obtained from a woman aged 18 to 35 in good health.

CDR3 sequence (DNA): TGTGCCAGCAGCTTATGGGTTCCTTCAGGCCGTCCAGAAATTTCACCCCTCCACTTT. The encoded protein is CASSLWVPSGRPEISPLHF. The chain is built from TRBV11-2 and TRBJ1-6; D uncertain. Germline assignment: CDR1 SGHAT and CDR2 FQNNGV. The V gene lost 2 bases and the J gene lost 9 bases, with 26 bases spanning the gap. This CDR3 is 19 amino acids long.

This clonotype appeared many times. The chain recombines TRBV7-9 with TRBJ2-1; D not certain. Germline V gene sequence: CDR1 SEHNR, CDR2 FQNEAQ (reference sequence). V was clipped by 7 bases and J by 3 bases, with 4 bases between them. The CDR3 runs to 11 residues. CDR3 in amino acids: CASTNYNEQFF. The CDR3 coding sequence is TGTGCCAGCACCAACTACAATGAGCAGTTCTTC.

V and J are TRBV20-1 and TRBJ1-3; D not certain. The length of the CDR3 is 14 residues. CDR1 is DFQATT and CDR2 is SNEGSKA in the germline V gene (reference sequence). V lost 1 base and J 2 bases, leaving 9 bases between the germline ends. The CDR3 bases are TGCAGTGCTAGAGCGATGACGGCTGGAAACACCATATATTTT. Translated, it gives CSARAMTAGNTIYF.

This clonotype was counted a few times. The chain carries TRBV20-1 and TRBJ2-5; 7 bases agree with TRBD1. V lost 0 bases, J lost 2 bases, and 3 bases stayed unmatched. This CDR3 spans 14 amino acids. Germline V lookup: CDR1 DFQATT, CDR2 SNEGSKA (reference sequence). The CDR3 bases are TGCAGTGCTAGAGATCACAGGGGTCAAGAGACCCAGTACTTC. Translation gives CSARDHRGQETQYF.

The chain combines TRBV7-2 with TRBJ2-6; D is unclear. Germline V gene sequence: CDR1 SGHTA, CDR2 FQGNSA. The CDR3 loop spans 16 amino acids. V lost 1 base, J lost 0 bases, and 7 bases lay in between. The CDR3 DNA sequence: TGTGCCAGCAGCTTAGACCTCCGCTCTGGGGCCAACGTCCTGACTTTC. This encodes CASSLDLRSGANVLTF.

The chain carries TRBV5-1 and TRBJ2-2; D is possibly TRBD1 (6 bases). CDR1 and CDR2 from the germline V gene are SGHRS and YFSETQ. Trimming cost V 5 bases and J 0 bases, with 11 bases left between them. This CDR3 contains 15 residues. CDR3 protein: CASRIQGSNTGELFF. The DNA of the CDR3 is TGCGCCAGCAGAATACAGGGTTCGAACACCGGGGAGCTGTTTTTT.

In its sample, this clonotype was seen a few times. The germline gene is not matched at one end of the junction; a read error may be the cause. This chain uses TRBV4-3 with TRBJ2-3; D not certain. This CDR3 spans 15 amino acids. The germline CDR1 and CDR2 sequences are LGHNA and YSLEER. The CDR3 nucleotides are TGCGCCAGCAGACAAGATTCCGGTCGAGCAGATACGCAGTATTTT. It translates to CASRQDSGRADTQYF.

The CDR3 loop reads CATSRVLSGEQYF. CDR3 DNA: TGTGCCACCAGCAGAGTTTTATCGGGGGAGCAGTACTTC. This chain links TRBV15 with TRBJ2-7, with D tentatively TRBD2 (5 bases). The V and J ends lost 1 base and 7 bases respectively, with 11 bases between them. The CDR3 extends over 13 amino acids. Per germline, CDR1 LNHNV and CDR2 YYDKDF (reference sequence).

V and J are TRBV7-2 and TRBJ1-2, with a tentative D call TRBD1 (5 bases). The CDR3 totals 14 residues. CDR1 and CDR2 (germline): SGHTA, FQGNSA. V shed 5 bases and J shed 0 bases, with 10 bases lying between them. CDR3 protein: CASSPETANYGYTF. In nucleotides, the CDR3 is TGTGCCAGCAGCCCCGAGACAGCTAACTATGGCTACACCTTC.

The V and J genes are TRBV6-5 and TRBJ2-7; TRBD2 aligns across 13 bases. V was pared by 6 bases and J by 7 bases, with 12 bases of the junction left unmatched. The CDR3 sequence is 16 residues long. Germline V lookup: CDR1 MNHEY, CDR2 SVGAGI. The CDR3 region has the DNA TGTGCCAGCAGATCACTAGCGGGAGGGAACTACAATGAGCAGTACTTC. Translated, it gives CASRSLAGGNYNEQYF.

This clonotype was recorded once. The chain links TRBV28 to TRBJ2-3, with TRBD2 matching over 8 bases. This CDR3 has 15 residues. V shed 4 bases and J 3 bases; nucleotides not matched to a gene: 6. Germline V gene sequence: CDR1 MDHEN, CDR2 SYDVKM. CDR3 sequence (DNA): TGTGCCAGCAGTTACGGCGGGAGGAGGACAGATACGCAGTATTTT. Its protein product is CASSYGGRRTDTQYF.

The chain links TRBV18 to TRBJ2-5, with TRBD2 identical over 13 bases. The CDR3 is 18 residues long. Germline loops: CDR1 KGHSH, CDR2 LQKENI. The ends lost 6 bases at V and 0 bases at J; junction bases unmatched: 10. This CDR3 reads CASSPGLAGESYQETQYF. For the CDR3, the DNA is TGTGCCAGCTCCCCCGGACTAGCGGGGGAGTCGTACCAAGAGACCCAGTACTTC. Based on the CDR3 plus reference TRBV18 and TRBJ2-5, the full variable domain is NAGVMQNPRHLVRRRGQEARLRCSPMKGHSHVYWYRQLPEEGLKFMVYLQKENIIDESGMPKERFSAEFPKEGPSILRIQQVVRGDSAAYFCASSPGLAGESYQETQYFGPGTRLLVL.

This clonotype was picked up a small number of times. CDR3 amino acids: CSARDRQGTYNEQFF. The CDR3 nucleotides read TGCAGTGCTAGAGACCGACAGGGGACTTACAATGAGCAGTTCTTC. The V and J genes are TRBV20-1 and TRBJ2-1, with 8 bases matching TRBD1. The ends lost 0 bases at V and 4 bases at J; junction bases unmatched: 5. This CDR3 is 15 amino acids long. Germline V CDR1 and CDR2: DFQATT, SNEGSKA (reference sequence).

This chain joins TRBV6-6 and TRBJ2-7; 7 positions agree with TRBD1. V was clipped by 2 bases and J by 2 bases; unmatched bases: 9. There are 16 residues in the CDR3. Germline CDR1 reads MNHNY; CDR2 reads SVGAGI (reference sequence). The CDR3 loop is CASSYEGAGAAYEQYF. The CDR3 DNA follows: TGTGCCAGCAGTTACGAGGGGGCAGGGGCGGCCTACGAGCAGTACTTC.

Concerning this clonotype itself: Relative to the germline gene, one junction end is altered; a read error may explain this. The V and J genes are TRBV12-3 or TRBV12-4 and TRBJ1-4; TRBD1 might be the D (6 bases). The CDR3 contains 14 residues. The CDR3 sequence is CANSLVQGNEKLFF. The CDR3 nucleotides are TGTGCCAACAGTTTAGTACAGGGAAATGAAAAACTGTTTTTT.

The chain uses TRBV28 and TRBJ1-1; possible D gene TRBD1, 5 bases. The CDR3 contains 14 residues. With 10 bases removed from V and 4 bases from J, the gap between germline ends came to 19 bases. In germline, CDR1 is MDHEN, CDR2 SYDVKM. For the CDR3, the DNA is TGTGCCACCACTCGGCAGCGGGGGAGCACTGAAGCTTTCTTT. Translated: CATTRQRGSTEAFF.

This chain uses TRBV4-3 with TRBJ2-5; 9 bases are shared with TRBD1. The J call could be wrong; TRBJ2-7 is a better fit for the DNA end. The CDR3 loop spans 16 amino acids. The germline CDR1 and CDR2 sequences are LGHNA and YSLEER. CDR3 amino acids: CASSQDWRTGVYEQYF. CDR3 coding DNA: TGCGCCAGCAGCCAAGATTGGCGGACAGGGGTTTACGAGCAGTACTTC.

This clonotype has more than one count but fewer than ten. This rearrangement joins TRBV7-9 to TRBJ2-5; D is perhaps TRBD1 (5 bases). The CDR3 totals 12 residues. V lost 1 base, J lost 9 bases, and 9 bases lay in between. Germline V lookup: CDR1 SEHNR, CDR2 FQNEAQ (reference sequence). The CDR3 nucleotides read TGTGCCAGCAGCTTAGAAGGGGTGGCCCAGTACTTC. Protein: CASSLEGVAQYF.

This clonotype was counted many times. J is TRBJ2-3 and V is TRBV20-1; 12 bases match TRBD2. This CDR3 has 13 residues. Per the germline V gene, CDR1 is DFQATT and CDR2 is SNEGSKA (reference sequence). The CDR3 DNA is TGCAGCGCCCTAGCGGGGGGGACAGATACGCAGTATTTT. Residues: CSALAGGTDTQYF.

V and J are TRBV3-1 and TRBJ2-5; D is undetermined. The DNA end favors TRBJ2-7, so the J call may be wrong. The CDR3 loop spans 15 amino acids. In germline, CDR1 is LGHDT, CDR2 YNNKEL (reference sequence). The CDR3 loop reads CASSQEGGLQDEQYF. The CDR3 region has the DNA TGTGCCAGCAGCCAAGAAGGTGGCCTTCAGGACGAGCAGTACTTC.

The chain combines TRBV12-3 or TRBV12-4 with TRBJ1-4, with 7 bases that match TRBD1. The CDR3 is made up of 12 amino acids. J was trimmed by 7 bases and V by 7 bases; bases with no gene match: 3. The DNA for the CDR3 is TGTGCCAGCAAGACAGGGAGTGAAAAACTGTTTTTT. It is translated as CASKTGSEKLFF.

This clonotype appeared a few times. The chain combines TRBV12-3 or TRBV12-4 with TRBJ2-1; 9 bases are shared with TRBD2. Unmatched junction bases numbered 9, after V lost 1 base and J lost 2 bases. The CDR3 runs 18 residues. CDR3 sequence (DNA): TGTGCCAGCAGTTTAGGGCTTCTAGCGGGGAAAACCTACAATGAGCAGTTCTTC. Its translation is CASSLGLLAGKTYNEQFF.